These T cell receptor beta chains were read from a single sample in a study of Ad26.COV2.S vaccination and SARS-CoV-2 variants. TCRdb's copy holds only in-frame clones and misses some; the assay was immunoSEQ multiplex PCR. The data contain roughly 100,000 clones, over 70% of them seen just once; the ten biggest clones take up roughly 17%. Source: peripheral blood, taken after recovery from COVID-19. All receptors come from a human donor who had recovered from COVID-19. Each CDR3 is given with its conserved first and last residue. A D gene is named only where the DNA matches it firmly. The size field is filled for only some rows; it gives once, few, many or a size class.

v_call	d_call	clone_size	j_call	cdr3_aa	cdr3_nt
TRBV7-9	-	-	TRBJ1-1	CASSWGAEAFF	TGTGCCAGCAGCTGGGGGGCTGAAGCTTTCTTT
TRBV5-5	-	-	TRBJ2-7	CASSFTGGQPHYEQYF	TGTGCCAGCAGCTTTACAGGCGGGCAACCCCACTACGAGCAGTACTTC
TRBV7-2	-	-	TRBJ2-1	CASSKLRDSGQFF	TGTGCCAGCAGCAAGCTGAGGGATTCCGGGCAGTTCTTC
TRBV5-1	TRBD1	-	TRBJ1-1	CASSSSRQGDTEAFF	TGCGCCAGCAGCTCCTCGAGACAGGGCGACACTGAAGCTTTCTTT
TRBV7-9	-	-	TRBJ1-4	CASSLTTGSVSEKLFF	TGTGCCAGCAGCTTAACAACAGGGTCAGTAAGTGAAAAACTGTTTTTT
TRBV7-2	-	-	TRBJ1-1	CASSSLGLNTEAFF	TGTGCCAGCAGCTCCCTCGGTTTGAACACTGAAGCTTTCTTT
TRBV7-9	-	-	TRBJ1-6	CASSLDPGDSPLHF	TGTGCCAGCAGCTTAGACCCCGGGGATTCACCCCTCCACTTT
TRBV21-1	-	-	TRBJ1-1	CASRLGTGGSYTEAFF	TGTGCCAGCCGTCTCGGGACAGGGGGATCGTACACTGAAGCTTTCTTT
TRBV6-5	-	once	TRBJ2-3	CASRFGTDTQYF	TGTGCCAGCAGGTTCGGCACAGATACGCAGTATTTT
TRBV19	-	-	TRBJ2-7	CASRPGPSYEQYF	TGTGCCAGTAGACCGGGGCCCAGCTACGAGCAGTACTTC
TRBV11-2	-	-	TRBJ1-5	CASSLGPGGVQPQHF	TGTGCCAGCAGCCTAGGGCCCGGCGGTGTTCAGCCCCAGCATTTT
TRBV7-9	-	-	TRBJ1-1	CASTRTVNTEAFF	TGTGCCAGCACGAGGACGGTGAACACTGAAGCTTTCTTT
TRBV2	-	once	TRBJ2-7	CASREQGAGEQYF	TGTGCCAGCAGAGAACAGGGTGCGGGCGAGCAGTACTTC
TRBV6-2/TRBV6-3	TRBD2	-	TRBJ2-1	CASSYPHLAGELNEQFF	TGTGCCAGCAGTTACCCCCATCTAGCGGGGGAGCTCAATGAGCAGTTCTTC
TRBV6-6	-	-	TRBJ2-2	CASSPRGENTGELFF	TGTGCCAGCAGCCCCCGGGGCGAGAACACCGGGGAGCTGTTTTTT
TRBV2	-	-	TRBJ1-1	CASSVRRDTEAFF	TGTGCCAGCAGTGTGAGGAGGGACACTGAAGCTTTCTTT
TRBV12-3/TRBV12-4	-	-	TRBJ1-4	CASSLMSNEKLFF	TGTGCCAGCAGTTTAATGAGTAATGAAAAACTGTTTTTT
TRBV29-1	-	few	TRBJ1-2	CSVFLGYGYTF	TGCAGCGTTTTCTTGGGCTATGGCTACACCTTC
TRBV6-2/TRBV6-3	-	-	TRBJ2-1	CASSPGGEQFF	TGTGCCAGCAGTCCCGGGGGCGAGCAGTTCTTC
TRBV7-2	-	once	TRBJ1-1	CASSLGFGGETEAFF	TGTGCCAGCAGCTTGGGTTTCGGGGGAGAGACTGAAGCTTTCTTT
TRBV5-1	TRBD2	-	TRBJ2-3	CASSLGASGSTDTQYF	TGCGCCAGCAGCTTGGGGGCTAGCGGGAGCACAGATACGCAGTATTTT
TRBV23-1	TRBD1	-	TRBJ2-3	CASSGTAGYFTDTQYF	TGCGCCAGCAGTGGGACAGCCGGATACTTCACAGATACGCAGTATTTT
TRBV7-9	-	-	TRBJ1-2	CASSSFGGYTF	TGTGCCAGCAGCTCCTTTGGCGGCTACACCTTC
TRBV27	TRBD2	-	TRBJ2-1	CASKERGTSYNEQFF	TGTGCCAGCAAGGAGCGGGGGACCTCCTACAATGAGCAGTTCTTC
TRBV28	TRBD1	-	TRBJ2-1	CASRTLDRVYNEQFF	TGTGCCAGCCGAACCCTCGACAGGGTATACAATGAGCAGTTCTTC
TRBV29-1	-	-	TRBJ1-1	CSVESRNTEAFF	TGCAGCGTTGAATCAAGGAACACTGAAGCTTTCTTT
TRBV6-4	TRBD2	-	TRBJ2-3	CASSDSFSSAGVPSTDTQYF	TGTGCCAGCAGTGACTCGTTCTCCTCGGCGGGGGTTCCTAGCACAGATACGCAGTATTTT
TRBV5-4	-	-	TRBJ2-1	CASSLRSRGPPYNEQFF	TGTGCCAGCAGCTTGAGGTCCAGGGGCCCACCCTACAATGAGCAGTTCTTC
TRBV7-9	TRBD1	-	TRBJ1-3	CASSLAMGQGRNTIYF	TGTGCCAGCAGCTTAGCGATGGGACAGGGGAGAAACACCATATATTTT
TRBV28	-	-	TRBJ1-5	CASLGAVDYQPQHF	TGTGCCAGCCTTGGGGCAGTCGATTATCAGCCCCAGCATTTT
TRBV5-5	TRBD1	-	TRBJ2-7	CASSIQGPDEQYF	TGTGCCAGCAGCATACAGGGGCCGGACGAGCAGTACTTC
TRBV11-2	-	-	TRBJ2-2	CASSLLAGNPGELFF	TGTGCCAGCAGCTTGTTGGCAGGGAATCCCGGGGAGCTGTTTTTT
TRBV24-1	-	once	TRBJ1-2	CATSDRVYGYTF	TGTGCCACCAGTGACAGGGTATATGGCTACACCTTC
TRBV3-1/TRBV3-2	TRBD1	few	TRBJ2-1	CASSPDRALYNEQFF	TGTGCCAGCAGTCCAGACAGGGCCCTTTACAATGAGCAGTTCTTC
TRBV28	-	-	TRBJ2-3	CASSFGGASTDTQYF	TGTGCCAGCAGTTTCGGCGGGGCTAGCACAGATACGCAGTATTTT